This T cell receptor (beta chain) was profiled in a study of T cell repertoires in cytomegalovirus infection. Across the whole study: A matching HLA type, together with CMV infection, was signaled by public TCR beta signatures. Points from the study as a whole: Across the ex vivo response, the dominant clonotypes were HLA-C-restricted CMV-specific TCR beta clonotypes.

Notes on this clonotype: Antigen: not known.

The CDR3 is 15 amino acids. V shed 4 bases and J 0 bases; nucleotides not matched to a gene: 1. Germline CDR1 and CDR2: LNHDA and SQIVND (reference sequence). MiXCR, applied by TCRdb to the reads, yields one record per CDR3 protein. The sample yields around 450,000 distinct CDR3 sequences, roughly 31% seen once. The sequence was obtained from a human donor in good health (CMV status not recorded). Some clones in this sample may be carry-over from other donors' samples. The chain employs TRBV19 and TRBJ2-2, with 8 positions matching TRBD1. Material: PBMCs. The CDR3 loop reads CASSKTGANTGELFF. The CDR3 bases are TGTGCCAGTAGTAAGACAGGGGCGAACACCGGGGAGCTGTTTTTT.